Following are 14 T cell receptor beta chains from one sample sequenced in a study of vaccination effects on CD4 cells after COVID-19. Assay used: immunoSEQ multiplex PCR; TCRdb lists only in-frame clones, some missing. The top ten clones hold approximately 11% of a sample with some 23,000 clones, 65% to 80% of them seen once. Between days 9 and 10 of culture, CD4+ T cells were separated out. These receptors' targets are unknown. The specimen was CD4+ T cells from PBMCs cultured without peptide, collected before COVID-19 vaccination. Source of these receptors: a human donor who received a COVID-19 vaccine.

The chain joins TRBV6-2 or TRBV6-3 to TRBJ2-3, with unresolved D. V lost 4 bases and J lost 0, with 17 bases in between. CDR1 and CDR2 from the germline V gene are MNHEY and SVGEGT. CDR3 length: 17 residues. DNA of the CDR3: TGTGCCAGCAGTTCGGGTCTAGGGCCCCTAAGCACAGATACGCAGTATTTT. It encodes CASSSGLGPLSTDTQYF.

This clone has a handful of counts. The gene calls are TRBV2 and TRBJ1-2; tentative D call: TRBD1 (5 bases). V was clipped by 8 bases and J by 2 bases, with 18 bases between them. Germline V gives CDR1 SNHLY, CDR2 FYNNEI. CDR3 length equals 15 residues. CDR3 DNA: TGTGCCAGCGGGGGAGACAGAGCCACCAACTATGGCTACACCTTC. Its protein product is CASGGDRATNYGYTF.

The V gene is TRBV5-6, the J gene TRBJ2-7, with D possibly being TRBD1 or TRBD2 (6 bases each). The CDR3 covers 13 residues. In germline, CDR1 is SGHDT, CDR2 YYEEEE. V lost 3 bases, J lost 5 bases, and 12 bases lay in between. CDR3 amino acids: CASSYRERDEQYF. The CDR3 DNA reads TGTGCCAGCAGCTACAGGGAGCGGGACGAGCAGTACTTC.

The chain employs TRBV30 and TRBJ2-2, with D unresolved. CDR1 GTSNPN and CDR2 SVGIG come from the germline V gene (reference sequence). This CDR3 has 16 residues. V was shortened by 5 bases and J by 6 bases, with 22 bases between the two germline ends. This chain's CDR3 is CAWGRSGVFRAGELFF. In DNA, the CDR3 is TGTGCCTGGGGGCGCTCTGGGGTTTTTAGGGCCGGGGAGCTGTTTTTT.

This clone turned up a few times. The chain has TRBV7-2 and TRBJ1-2; D not certain. CDR3 length: 14 residues. Trimming removed 3 bases at V and 0 bases at J, with 8 bases between. CDR1 SGHTA and CDR2 FQGNSA come from the germline V gene. CDR3 protein: CASSLFGANYGYTF. The CDR3 bases are TGTGCCAGCAGCTTGTTCGGAGCTAACTATGGCTACACCTTC. The whole variable domain, filled in from reference TRBV7-2 and TRBJ1-2, reads GAGVSQSPSNKVTEKGKDVELRCDPISGHTALYWYRQSLGQGLEFLIYFQGNSAPDKSGLPSDRFSAERTGGSVSTLTIQRTQQEDSAVYLCASSLFGANYGYTFGSGTRLTVV.

V gene TRBV10-3 combines with J gene TRBJ1-3, with a tentative D call TRBD1 (5 bases). The ends were cut back, 0 bases at V and 2 bases at J, with 11 bases in the middle. The germline CDR1 and CDR2 sequences are ENHRY and SYGVKD. This CDR3 region has 16 residues. The CDR3 coding sequence is TGTGCCATCAGTGAGTCGCGGGGGTTGACTGGAAACACCATATATTTT. Translating it yields CAISESRGLTGNTIYF.

V and J are TRBV11-2 and TRBJ1-3; D not resolved. V lost 5 bases, J lost 0 bases, and 20 bases lay in between. The CDR3 is 18 amino acids. Germline-derived CDR1 and CDR2 are SGHAT and FQNNGV. This chain's CDR3 is CASSPLSNTAYSGNTIYF. DNA for the CDR3: TGTGCCAGCAGCCCCCTATCGAACACAGCCTACTCTGGAAACACCATATATTTT.

This clone appeared a single time. V is TRBV7-3 and J is TRBJ2-1, with 10 positions matching TRBD2. This CDR3 contains 15 residues. Germline loops: CDR1 SGHTA, CDR2 FQGTGA. J lost 4 bases, V lost 0 bases, and 0 bases had no gene match. CDR3 sequence: CASSLTAGGYNEQFF. The CDR3 DNA reads as TGTGCCAGCAGCTTAACAGCGGGGGGGTACAATGAGCAGTTCTTC.

This chain connects TRBV7-6 to TRBJ2-2; TRBD2 agrees at 7 bases. The CDR3 contains 16 residues. Germline V gives CDR1 SGHVS, CDR2 FNYEAQ. Unmatched junction bases numbered 7, after V lost 0 bases and J lost 6 bases. In nucleotides, the CDR3 is TGTGCCAGCAGCTTAGCGTATCGGGGAGGGCCCGGGGAGCTGTTTTTT. Residues: CASSLAYRGGPGELFF.

This clone is termed medium-sized (0.01 to 0.1%). This same CDR3 is encoded by further DNA sequences in the sample. V gene TRBV7-2 combines with J gene TRBJ2-2, with D unclear. The CDR3 totals 12 residues. Trimming took off 4 bases at V and 3 bases at J, with 3 bases between the two ends. Germline V gene lookup returns CDR1 SGHTA and CDR2 FQGNSA. The chain's CDR3 is CASSSDTGELFF. As DNA, the CDR3 is TGTGCCAGCAGCTCGGACACCGGGGAGCTGTTTTTT.

There are a few counts of this clone. The rearrangement links TRBV3-1 (or the pseudogene TRBV3-2) to TRBJ2-1; the D is unclear. The CDR3 length is 12 residues. Trimming cost V 5 bases and J 3 bases, with 5 bases left between them. The germline gives CDR1 LGHDT, CDR2 YNNKEL (reference sequence). This CDR3 reads CASSDFYNEQFF. The CDR3 coding sequence is TGTGCCAGCAGCGACTTCTACAATGAGCAGTTCTTC.

This rearrangement joins TRBV2 to TRBJ2-5; 7 bases align to TRBD2. V shed 4 bases and J 5 bases; nucleotides not matched to a gene: 10. The CDR3 is 15 residues long. Per the germline V gene, CDR1 is SNHLY and CDR2 is FYNNEI. The CDR3 loop reads CASSGGGGRAETQYF. CDR3 nucleotide sequence: TGTGCCAGCAGTGGGGGCGGCGGGAGAGCGGAGACCCAGTACTTC. Looking up the rest from reference TRBV2 and TRBJ2-5 gives the full variable domain: EPEVTQTPSHQVTQMGQEVILRCVPISNHLYFYWYRQILGQKVEFLVSFYNNEISEKSEIFDDQFSVERPDGSNFTLKIRSTKLEDSAMYFCASSGGGGRAETQYFGPGTRLLVL.

The CDR3 region is CASSQDPGQTNTEAFF. CDR3 nucleotides: TGCGCCAGCAGCCAAGACCCGGGACAAACGAACACTGAAGCTTTCTTT. The chain carries TRBV4-1 and TRBJ1-1; tentative D call: TRBD1 (6 bases). CDR3 size: 16 residues. The germline CDR1 and CDR2 sequences are MGHRA and YSYEKL. V lost 0 bases and J 1 base, leaving 12 bases between the germline ends.

In this sample, this clone turned up a few times. The chain recombines TRBV5-1 with TRBJ2-2; unclear D gene. Per the germline V gene, CDR1 is SGHRS and CDR2 is YFSETQ. V was clipped by 2 bases and J by 6 bases, with 11 bases between them. This CDR3 is 14 amino acids long. CDR3: CASSLRTDSGELFF. CDR3 coding DNA: TGCGCCAGCAGCTTAAGGACGGATTCCGGGGAGCTGTTTTTT. The variable domain in full, completed from reference TRBV5-1 and TRBJ2-2, reads KAGVTQTPRYLIKTRGQQVTLSCSPISGHRSVSWYQQTPGQGLQFLFEYFSETQRNKGNFPGRFSGRQFSNSRSEMNVSTLELGDSALYLCASSLRTDSGELFFGEGSRLTVL.